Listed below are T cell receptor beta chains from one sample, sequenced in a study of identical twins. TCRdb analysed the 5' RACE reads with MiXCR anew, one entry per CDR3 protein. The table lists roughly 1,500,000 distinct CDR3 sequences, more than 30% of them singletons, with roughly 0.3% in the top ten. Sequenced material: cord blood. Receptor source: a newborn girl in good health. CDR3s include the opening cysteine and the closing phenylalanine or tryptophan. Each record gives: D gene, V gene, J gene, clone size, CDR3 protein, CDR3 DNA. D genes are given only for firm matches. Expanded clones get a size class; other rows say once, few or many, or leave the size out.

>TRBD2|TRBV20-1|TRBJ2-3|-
CSAMRGLSTDTQYF
TGCAGTGCTATGCGGGGGTTGAGCACAGATACGCAGTATTTT
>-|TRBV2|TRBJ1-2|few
CASSETLSYGYTF
TGTGCCAGCAGTGAAACCCTAAGCTATGGCTACACCTTC
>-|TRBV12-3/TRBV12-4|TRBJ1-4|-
CASSPRQPDNEKLFF
TGTGCCAGCAGTCCCCGACAGCCAGACAATGAAAAACTGTTTTTT
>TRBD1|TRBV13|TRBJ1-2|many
CASSSLRTGSNYGYTF
TGTGCCAGCAGCTCCCTTAGGACAGGGAGTAACTATGGCTACACCTTC
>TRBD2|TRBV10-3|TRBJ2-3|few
CAIGGGQGDTQYF
TGTGCCATCGGCGGGGGGCAGGGAGATACGCAGTATTTT
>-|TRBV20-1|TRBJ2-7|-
CSAVRVGNYEQYF
TGCAGTGCTGTTAGGGTGGGGAACTACGAGCAGTACTTC
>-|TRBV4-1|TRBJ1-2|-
CASSQDGLGHYGYTF
TGCGCCAGCAGCCAAGACGGGCTGGGACACTATGGCTACACCTTC
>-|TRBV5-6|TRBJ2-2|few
CASSLVASNTGELFF
TGTGCCAGCAGCTTGGTCGCTAGTAATACCGGGGAGCTGTTTTTT
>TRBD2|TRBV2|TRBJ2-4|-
CASSEASGGAKNIQYF
TGTGCCAGCAGTGAAGCTAGCGGGGGGGCCAAAAACATTCAGTACTTC
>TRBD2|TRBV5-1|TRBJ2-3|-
CASSLGGRLAENTQYF
TGCGCCAGCAGCTTGGGGGGGCGACTAGCGGAAAATACGCAGTATTTT
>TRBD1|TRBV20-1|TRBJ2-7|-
CSAFPDRVIYEQYF
TGCAGTGCTTTCCCGGACAGGGTAATCTACGAGCAGTACTTC
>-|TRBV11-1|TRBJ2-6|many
CASSLLGGSGANVLTF
TGTGCCAGCAGCTTATTAGGAGGATCTGGGGCCAACGTCCTGACTTTC
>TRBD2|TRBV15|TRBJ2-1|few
CATSRDLFGTSYNEQFF
TGTGCCACCAGCAGAGACCTATTCGGGACTAGCTACAATGAGCAGTTCTTC
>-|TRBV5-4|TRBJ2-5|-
CASSLGGGRSETQYF
TGTGCCAGCAGCTTGGGAGGCGGCAGGTCCGAGACCCAGTACTTC
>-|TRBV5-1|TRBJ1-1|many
CASSLRGTEAFF
TGTGCCAGCAGTTTAAGGGGCACTGAAGCTTTCTTT
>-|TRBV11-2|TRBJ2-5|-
CASSQDLSSGQYF
TGTGCCAGCAGCCAGGACCTTTCATCGGGGCAGTACTTC
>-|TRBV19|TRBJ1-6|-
CASKEDTSGNSPLHF
TGTGCCAGTAAGGAGGACACATCAGGCAATTCACCCCTCCACTTT
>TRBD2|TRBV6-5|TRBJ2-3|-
CASRPAGGTQYF
TGTGCCAGCAGACCAGCGGGAGGGACGCAGTATTTT
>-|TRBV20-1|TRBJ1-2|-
CSARKPYGYTF
TGCAGTGCTAGAAAGCCCTATGGCTACACCTTC
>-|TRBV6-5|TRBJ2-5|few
CASRSPPAETQYF
TGTGCCAGCAGATCGCCTCCCGCGGAGACCCAGTACTTC
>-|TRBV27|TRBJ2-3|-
CASSLTWRDTQYF
TGTGCCAGCAGTTTAACCTGGAGAGATACGCAGTATTTT
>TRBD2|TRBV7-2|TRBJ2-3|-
CANSLAPGLRDTQYF
TGTGCCAACAGCTTAGCCCCGGGACTAAGGGATACGCAGTATTTT
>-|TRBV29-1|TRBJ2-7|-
CSATRGQTYEQYF
TGCAGCGCCACCCGGGGGCAAACCTACGAGCAGTACTTC
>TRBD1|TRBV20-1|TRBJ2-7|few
CSAIDGGQGYEQYF
TGCAGTGCTATTGATGGGGGACAGGGCTACGAGCAGTACTTC
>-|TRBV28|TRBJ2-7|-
CASSTDYSRRQYF
TGTGCCAGCAGTACCGACTATAGCAGACGGCAGTACTTC
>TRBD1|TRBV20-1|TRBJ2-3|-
CSAREGGQGNTDTQYF
TGCAGTGCTAGAGAGGGGGGACAGGGGAACACAGATACGCAGTATTTT
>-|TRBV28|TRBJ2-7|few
CASKPNGGEQYF
TGTGCCAGCAAACCCAACGGGGGTGAGCAGTACTTC
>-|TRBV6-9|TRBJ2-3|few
CAISERQGHTDTQYF
TGTGCCATTTCAGAGCGCCAAGGCCACACAGATACGCAGTATTTT
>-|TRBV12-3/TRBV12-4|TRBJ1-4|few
CASSSGGGNEKLFF
TGTGCCAGCAGTTCCGGGGGGGGGAATGAAAAACTGTTTTTT
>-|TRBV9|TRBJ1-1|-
CASRDHDNTEAFF
TGTGCCAGCAGAGATCACGACAACACTGAAGCTTTCTTT
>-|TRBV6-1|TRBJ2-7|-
CASGAGFFYEQYF
TGTGCCAGCGGGGCAGGATTCTTTTACGAGCAGTACTTC
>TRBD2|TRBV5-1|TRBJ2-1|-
CASSLVEGTIKFF
TGCGCCAGCAGCTTGGTCGAGGGGACTATTAAGTTCTTC
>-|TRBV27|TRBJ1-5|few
CASSLSGARSGNQPQHF
TGTGCCAGCAGTTTAAGTGGGGCGCGGAGCGGCAATCAGCCCCAGCATTTT
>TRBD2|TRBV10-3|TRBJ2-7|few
CAISPTSGTEQYF
TGTGCCATCAGCCCTACTAGCGGGACCGAGCAGTACTTC
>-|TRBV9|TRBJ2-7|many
CASSANRFSYEQYF
TGTGCCAGCAGCGCCAACAGGTTCTCCTACGAGCAGTACTTC
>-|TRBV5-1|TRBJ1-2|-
CASSYTSPNYGYTF
TGCGCCAGCAGCTATACCTCGCCCAACTATGGCTACACCTTC
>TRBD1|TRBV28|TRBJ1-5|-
CASGLGGRGNQPQHF
TGTGCCAGTGGTTTAGGGGGCAGGGGCAATCAGCCCCAGCATTTT
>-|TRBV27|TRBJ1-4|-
CASSLRGDREKLFF
TGTGCCAGCAGTTTAAGAGGGGATCGCGAAAAACTGTTTTTT
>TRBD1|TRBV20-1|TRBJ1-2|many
CSANRGYGYTF
TGCAGTGCTAACAGGGGCTATGGCTACACCTTC
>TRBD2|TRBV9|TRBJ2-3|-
CASSVAAGVSDTQYF
TGTGCCAGCAGCGTAGCGGCGGGAGTATCAGATACGCAGTATTTT